This T cell receptor beta chain was identified in a study of early T cells in non-severe SARS-CoV-2 infection. At the level of the study: The study sequenced bulk RNA from unsorted whole blood, with chains unpaired. Overall study findings and caveats: VDJdb matching favored anti-spike CD8 responses, missing private and CD4 specificities.

In its sample, this clonotype was seen a few times. No antigen is known for it. Trimming removed 3 bases from V and 5 bases from J; junction bases left unmatched: 13. CDR3 length: 16 residues. Germline V gene data show CDR1 as SGDLS and CDR2 as YYNGEE. Individual cDNA molecules carried attached unique molecular identifiers. TCRdb passed the 5' RACE reads through MiXCR, listing each CDR3 protein once. The data contain approximately 85,000 distinct CDR3 sequences, 9% to 15% of them singletons. Sequencing was carried out using whole blood. The source of this sequence is an adult who was a healthcare worker with PCR-confirmed SARS-CoV-2 infection or an uninfected control (not recorded which). The chain links TRBV9 to TRBJ2-5; 7 bases agree with TRBD1. The CDR3 region has the DNA TGTGCCAGCAGCGCTTCCCCCGGACAGGCGGTCGAGACCCAGTACTTC. Translating it yields CASSASPGQAVETQYF.